This entry is about one T cell receptor (beta chain). Its target is unknown. Treatment denoted: oral pan-JAK inhibitor, 5-10 mg twice daily. Peripheral blood and lesional scalp punch biopsies came from alopecia areata patients. The sample originates from a study of CD8+ T cells in alopecia areata. Across the whole study: The drug, oral tofacitinib, was given to treated patients at 5 to 10 mg twice daily. Affected scalp percentage determined the severity score of treated patients.

Extraction of RNA preceded its reverse transcription into cDNA, which served as the sequencing template. Here immunoSEQ multiplex PCR was the method, and the copy in TCRdb shows in-frame clones only, minus some. The sample shows some 110,000 clones, 50% to 75% of them seen only once. Study conclusions and caveats: Treatment with tofacitinib significantly lowered scalp clonality and reduced expanded CD8+ clones among the top 100.

CDR1 is GTSNPN and CDR2 is SVGIG in the germline V gene (reference sequence). Deletions cut 1 base from V and 5 bases from J, with 23 bases between. The CDR3 spans 17 residues. V usage is TRBV30 and J usage is TRBJ2-5, with D possibly matching TRBD1 (6 bases). This specimen consisted of CD8+ T cells sorted from blood, obtained at week 4, from a patient treated with tofacitinib. The sequence came from a human donor with alopecia areata. CDR3 sequence reads: CAWSGYLPGDNEETQYF. In nucleotides, the CDR3 is TGTGCCTGGAGTGGATACCTACCCGGGGACAACGAGGAGACCCAGTACTTC.